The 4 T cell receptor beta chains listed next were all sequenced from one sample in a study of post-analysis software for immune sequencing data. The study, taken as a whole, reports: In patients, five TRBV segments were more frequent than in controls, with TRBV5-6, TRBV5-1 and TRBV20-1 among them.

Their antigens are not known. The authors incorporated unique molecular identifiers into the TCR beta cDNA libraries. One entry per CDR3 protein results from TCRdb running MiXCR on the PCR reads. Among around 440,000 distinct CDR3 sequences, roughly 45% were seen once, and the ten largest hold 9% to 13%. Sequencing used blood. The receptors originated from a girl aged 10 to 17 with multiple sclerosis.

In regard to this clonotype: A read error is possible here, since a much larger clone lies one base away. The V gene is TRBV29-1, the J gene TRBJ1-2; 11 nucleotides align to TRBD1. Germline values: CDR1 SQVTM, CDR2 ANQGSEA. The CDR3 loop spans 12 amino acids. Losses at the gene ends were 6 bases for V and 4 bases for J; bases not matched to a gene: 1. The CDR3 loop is CSVGQGAYGYTF. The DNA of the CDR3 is TGCAGCGTCGGACAGGGGGCCTATGGCTACACCTTC.

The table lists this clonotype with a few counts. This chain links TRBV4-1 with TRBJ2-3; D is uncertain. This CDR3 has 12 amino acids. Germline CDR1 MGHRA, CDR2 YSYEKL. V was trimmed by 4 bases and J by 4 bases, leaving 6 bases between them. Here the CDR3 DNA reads TGCGCCAGCAGCCCCCAAGCAGATACGCAGTATTTT. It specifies CASSPQADTQYF.

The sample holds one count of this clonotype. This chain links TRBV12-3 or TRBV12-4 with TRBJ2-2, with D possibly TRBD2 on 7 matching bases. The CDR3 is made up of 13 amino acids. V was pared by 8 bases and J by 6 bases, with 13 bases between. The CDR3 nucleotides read TGTGCCAGCTCTAGGGGGGGTTCCGGGGAGCTGTTTTTT. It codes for CASSRGGSGELFF.

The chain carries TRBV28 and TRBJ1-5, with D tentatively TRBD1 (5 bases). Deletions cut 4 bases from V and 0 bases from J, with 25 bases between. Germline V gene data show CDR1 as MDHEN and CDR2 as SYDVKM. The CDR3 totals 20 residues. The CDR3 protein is CASSSRHPPPGLISNQPQHF. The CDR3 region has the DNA TGTGCCAGCAGTTCCCGTCACCCACCTCCAGGGTTAATTAGCAATCAGCCCCAGCATTTT.